The T cell receptor beta chain under discussion was sequenced for a study of cytomegalovirus exposure and HLA in healthy donors. Turning to the study itself: Samples from HLA-typed donors yielded 65 million to 90 million unique TCRs in an early data release.

Trimming took 1 base from V and 1 from J, leaving 4 bases between them. The CDR3 runs 14 residues. The germline V gene has CDR1 LNHDA and CDR2 SQIVND (reference sequence). The PCR ran on 60 Vbeta and 13 Jbeta primers. Method: immunoSEQ multiplex PCR; TCRdb's copy keeps in-frame clones and lacks some. The table has approximately 200,000 clones, around 81% seen once. This receptor was obtained from a woman between 18 and 29 years old in good health and CMV-seropositive. The sequenced sample consisted of PBMCs. V and J are TRBV19 and TRBJ2-2; D is ambiguous. This CDR3 reads CASSIGGNTGELFF. The CDR3, as DNA: TGTGCCAGTAGTATAGGCGGGAACACCGGGGAGCTGTTTTTT. Supplemented by reference TRBV19 and TRBJ2-2, the full variable domain reads DGGITQSPKYLFRKEGQNVTLSCEQNLNHDAMYWYRQDPGQGLRLIYYSQIVNDFQKGDIAEGYSVSREKKESFPLTVTSAQKNPTAFYLCASSIGGNTGELFFGEGSRLTVL.